One sample yielded the 31 T cell receptor beta chains listed below, sequenced in a study of beta chain features in type 1 diabetes. TCRB transcripts that were expressed got sequenced, as all of the isolated RNA had been reverse transcribed. Libraries were prepared by immunoSEQ multiplex PCR; TCRdb keeps only in-frame clonotypes and omits some of them. Of 970,000 or so clones listed, under 20% were seen once; the top ten hold 0.023%. The source material was naive CD4+ T cells from blood. Source of these receptors: a woman aged 18 to 35 in good health.

In its sample, this clone was seen a few times. This rearrangement joins TRBV28 to TRBJ2-7, with 10 bases identical to TRBD2. V lost 6 bases to trimming and J lost 3 bases; unmatched junction nucleotides: 11. This CDR3 region has 16 residues. The V gene's germline CDR1 is MDHEN and CDR2 SYDVKM. The CDR3 region has the DNA TGTGCCAGCAGCACCGTCAAGGGACTAGCGATCTACGAGCAGTACTTC. This sequence encodes CASSTVKGLAIYEQYF. The entire variable domain, with the rest obtained from reference TRBV28 and TRBJ2-7, is as follows: DVKVTQSSRYLVKRTGEKVFLECVQDMDHENMFWYRQDPGLGLRLIYFSYDVKMKEKGDIPEGYSVSREKKERFSLILESASTNQTSMYLCASSTVKGLAIYEQYFGPGTRLTVT.

This clone was counted only a few times. The chain is built from TRBV28 and TRBJ1-2; TRBD1 matches at 8 bases. The CDR3 extends over 14 amino acids. Unmatched junction bases numbered 7, after V lost 6 bases and J lost 4 bases. Germline loops: CDR1 MDHEN, CDR2 SYDVKM. The CDR3 sequence: CASRLQGASYGYTF. For the CDR3, the DNA is TGTGCCAGCAGACTCCAGGGGGCTAGCTATGGCTACACCTTC.

CDR3 sequence (DNA): TGTGCCAGCAGCCAAGAGCTGGGGAGGAACACTGAAGCTTTCTTT. Translated: CASSQELGRNTEAFF. The genes are TRBV14 and TRBJ1-1, with unresolved D. The ends were cut back, 0 bases at V and 1 base at J, with 9 bases in the middle. This CDR3 spans 15 amino acids. Looked up from germline, CDR1 is SGHDN and CDR2 is FVKESK.

This chain links TRBV27 with TRBJ2-7, with D possibly called TRBD1 or TRBD2 (5 bases each). There are 15 residues in the CDR3. CDR1 is MNHEY, CDR2 SMNVEV, per germline (reference sequence). V gave up 5 bases and J gave up 3 bases, with 17 bases separating them. The CDR3 loop reads CASSLREGANYEQYF. In DNA, the CDR3 is TGTGCCAGCAGTCTCCGGGAAGGGGCGAACTACGAGCAGTACTTC.

This clone turned up a few times. In DNA form, the CDR3 reads TGTGCCAGCGATATGGGGGGGATCTACGAGCAGTACTTC. Translated: CASDMGGIYEQYF. The J gene is TRBJ2-7, the V gene TRBV6-6; 7 bases match TRBD2. The CDR3 runs 13 residues. Germline loops: CDR1 MNHNY, CDR2 SVGAGI (reference sequence). V gave up 8 bases and J gave up 3 bases; unmatched junction bases: 7.

This clone was found a few times. The chain combines TRBV2 with TRBJ2-3; 7 bases match TRBD2. This CDR3 spans 15 amino acids. CDR1 and CDR2 (germline): SNHLY, FYNNEI. J gave up 0 bases and V 3 bases, and 3 bases lay outside the gene matches. CDR3 DNA sequence: TGTGCCAGCAGTGAGGCTAGCGGTAGCACAGATACGCAGTATTTT. Its protein product is CASSEASGSTDTQYF.

The rearrangement links TRBV6-6 to TRBJ1-2; 8 bases are shared with TRBD1. Trimming took 8 bases from V and 8 from J; bases not matched to a gene: 7. CDR3 size: 12 residues. Germline values: CDR1 MNHNY, CDR2 SVGAGI (reference sequence). The CDR3 sequence is CASQDRAAGYTF. In nucleotides, the CDR3 is TGTGCCAGCCAGGACAGGGCGGCCGGCTACACCTTC.

This clone was observed a few times. The rearrangement joins TRBV29-1 to TRBJ2-5, with no clear D. V gave up 4 bases and J gave up 7 bases, with 13 bases separating them. CDR1 and CDR2 (germline): SQVTM, ANQGSEA. The CDR3 runs 12 residues. This CDR3 reads CSVALRLGTQYF. The CDR3 region has the DNA TGCAGCGTTGCCCTACGCCTGGGGACCCAGTACTTC.

This clone has more than one count but fewer than ten. The rearrangement links TRBV7-3 to TRBJ2-5; 8 bases are a match to TRBD2. V was pared by 4 bases and J by 5 bases, with 12 bases of the junction left unmatched. CDR3 length equals 16 residues. From germline, CDR1 is SGHTA and CDR2 FQGTGA. The CDR3 here is CASSWGKRERGETQYF. The CDR3 DNA follows: TGTGCCAGCAGCTGGGGCAAGCGGGAGAGAGGGGAGACCCAGTACTTC.

This chain joins TRBV7-9 and TRBJ2-5; unclear D gene. Germline lookup yields CDR1 SEHNR and CDR2 FQNEAQ (reference sequence). The length of the CDR3 is 13 residues. The ends were cut back, 3 bases at V and 4 bases at J, with 9 bases in the middle. The CDR3, as DNA: TGTGCCAGCAGCTTCAGGAGAGGAGAGACCCAGTACTTC. Translating gives CASSFRRGETQYF. The full variable domain, its missing parts supplied by reference TRBV7-9 and TRBJ2-5, is DTGVSQNPRHKITKRGQNVTFRCDPISEHNRLYWYRQTLGQGPEFLTYFQNEAQLEKSRLLSDRFSAERPKGSFSTLEIQRTEQGDSAMYLCASSFRRGETQYFGPGTRLLVL.

The chain joins TRBV10-2 to TRBJ2-7; TRBD2 is a possible D gene (5 bases). The CDR3 sequence is 11 residues long. V lost 6 bases and J 2 bases, leaving 5 bases between the germline ends. CDR1 and CDR2 from the germline V gene are WSHSY and SAAADI. CDR3 coding DNA: TGCGCCAGCAGACTAGCCTACGAGCAGTACTTC. It specifies CASRLAYEQYF.

This clone was picked up a small number of times. This chain uses TRBV7-2 with TRBJ2-1, with TRBD1 identical over 7 bases. The CDR3 covers 16 residues. V lost 5 bases and J lost 8; bases outside the gene matches: 15. Germline V gene lookup returns CDR1 SGHTA and CDR2 FQGNSA. The CDR3 sequence is CASSTQGSKGSYEQFF. CDR3 sequence (DNA): TGTGCCAGCAGCACACAGGGGTCAAAAGGTAGTTATGAGCAGTTCTTC.

The chain is built from TRBV7-9 and TRBJ2-3; 8 bases line up with TRBD2. CDR1 and CDR2 (germline): SEHNR, FQNEAQ (reference sequence). CDR3 length: 14 amino acids. J was trimmed by 8 bases and V by 2 bases; bases with no gene match: 6. CDR3 in DNA: TGTGCCAGCAGCTTACGGGAGGGTCCCGGTACGCAGTATTTT. Protein: CASSLREGPGTQYF.

This clone was detected only a few times. This sequence joins TRBV7-2 and TRBJ2-5, with TRBD2 identical over 7 bases. The germline V gene encodes CDR1 SGHTA and CDR2 FQGNSA. The length of the CDR3 is 17 residues. V shed 2 bases and J 3 bases; nucleotides not matched to a gene: 12. The CDR3 loop is CASSLNLDASGKETQYF. CDR3 sequence (DNA): TGTGCCAGCAGCTTAAATCTGGATGCTAGCGGAAAAGAGACCCAGTACTTC.

The CDR3 spells CASSLLNTGGWGDTQYF. The CDR3, as DNA: TGTGCCAGCAGCTTACTTAATACGGGAGGGTGGGGAGATACGCAGTATTTT. J is TRBJ2-3 and V is TRBV7-2, with TRBD2 matching 8 bases. V dropped 2 bases and J dropped 5; count of bases not matched to a gene: 12. Germline V lookup: CDR1 SGHTA, CDR2 FQGNSA. The CDR3 loop spans 17 amino acids.

This chain joins TRBV2 and TRBJ2-5, with D maybe TRBD2 (6 bases). Between the trimmed V and J ends, which lost 4 bases and 4 bases, there was a span of 13 bases. Germline lookup yields CDR1 SNHLY and CDR2 FYNNEI. The CDR3 totals 14 residues. The CDR3 DNA reads as TGTGCCAGCAGTGGGCGGGATGGGTCAGAGACCCAGTACTTC. Translation: CASSGRDGSETQYF.

This chain joins TRBV13 and TRBJ2-7; no reliable D call. Looked up from germline, CDR1 is PRHDT and CDR2 is FYEKMQ (reference sequence). With 0 bases removed from V and 2 bases from J, the gap between germline ends came to 8 bases. This CDR3 has 14 residues. CDR3 bases: TGTGCCAGCAGCTTAGGGCGTAGGGCCTACGAGCAGTACTTC. Its translation is CASSLGRRAYEQYF.

This clone was counted only a few times. Other nucleotide sequences from this sample produce the same CDR3. The genes are TRBV9 and TRBJ2-3; D gene ambiguous. Trimming stripped 0 bases from V and 0 bases from J, with 5 bases between. In germline, CDR1 is SGDLS, CDR2 YYNGEE. The CDR3 has 14 amino acids. CDR3 sequence reads: CASSVASSTDTQYF. Written as DNA, the CDR3 is TGTGCCAGCAGCGTAGCTTCGAGCACAGATACGCAGTATTTT.

The genes are TRBV6-6 and TRBJ1-6; no clear D gene. The V end lost 8 bases, the J end lost 7 bases, and 12 bases lay between the germline ends. The CDR3 loop spans 13 amino acids. Germline-derived CDR1 and CDR2 are MNHNY and SVGAGI (reference sequence). In nucleotides, the CDR3 is TGTGCCAGCCGTACGGCCGCGAATTCACCCCTCCACTTT. Amino acids: CASRTAANSPLHF.

This clone was detected only a few times. The chain employs TRBV15 and TRBJ2-6; no reliable D call. V lost 0 bases and J 0 bases, leaving 3 bases between the germline ends. The V gene's germline CDR1 is LNHNV and CDR2 YYDKDF (reference sequence). This CDR3 has 15 residues. In nucleotides, the CDR3 is TGTGCCACCAGCAGAGAACACTCTGGGGCCAACGTCCTGACTTTC. Translating gives CATSREHSGANVLTF.

The V call is TRBV5-1, the J call TRBJ2-1; 9 bases agree with TRBD2. This CDR3 has 15 residues. The germline gives CDR1 SGHRS, CDR2 YFSETQ. With V trimmed by 5 bases and J by 5 bases, 8 bases remained unmatched. The CDR3 loop reads CASSRLAGANNEQFF. DNA for the CDR3: TGCGCCAGCAGTAGGTTAGCGGGAGCGAACAATGAGCAGTTCTTC.

The V gene is TRBV11-3, the J gene TRBJ2-1; D is possibly TRBD2 (6 bases). The V end was cut by 3 bases, the J end by 2 bases, with 11 bases between. The CDR3 contains 15 residues. CDR1 and CDR2 (germline): SGHNT, YENEEA. This CDR3 reads CASSFGTLAYNEQFF. The CDR3 DNA follows: TGTGCCAGCAGCTTTGGGACTTTGGCCTACAATGAGCAGTTCTTC.

The table lists this clone with a few counts. This chain joins TRBV11-2 and TRBJ2-7; D is uncertain. Trimming pared 4 bases from V and 1 base from J, leaving 11 bases between. This CDR3 region has 14 residues. CDR1 SGHAT and CDR2 FQNNGV come from the germline V gene. For the CDR3, the DNA is TGTGCCAGCAGCTCCCCGGCAGCGTCCTACGAGCAGTACTTC. Its protein product is CASSSPAASYEQYF. Together with reference TRBV11-2 and TRBJ2-7, the CDR3 gives the full variable domain: EAGVAQSPRYKIIEKRQSVAFWCNPISGHATLYWYQQILGQGPKLLIQFQNNGVVDDSQLPKDRFSAERLKGVDSTLKIQPAKLEDSAVYLCASSSPAASYEQYFGPGTRLTVT.

V and J are TRBV5-6 and TRBJ2-7; D perhaps matches TRBD2 (6 bases). The CDR3 covers 15 residues. Germline-derived CDR1 and CDR2 are SGHDT and YYEEEE. V dropped 4 bases and J dropped 6 bases, with 20 bases sitting between them. Here the CDR3 reads CASSQRHGGSSEQYF. In DNA, the CDR3 is TGTGCCAGCAGCCAACGACATGGGGGGTCCAGCGAGCAGTACTTC.

A few counts support this clone. The V call is TRBV9, the J call TRBJ1-1; D uncertain. The CDR3 loop spans 13 amino acids. Trimming left V 0 bases short and J 3 bases short, with 6 bases between. Germline CDR1 is SGDLS and CDR2 is YYNGEE. CDR3 region: CASSVGWDTEAFF. Written as DNA, the CDR3 is TGTGCCAGCAGCGTAGGATGGGACACTGAAGCTTTCTTT. Based on the CDR3 plus reference TRBV9 and TRBJ1-1, the full variable domain is DSGVTQTPKHLITATGQRVTLRCSPRSGDLSVYWYQQSLDQGLQFLIQYYNGEERAKGNILERFSAQQFPDLHSELNLSSLELGDSALYFCASSVGWDTEAFFGQGTRLTVV.

Remarks on this clone: At the DNA level, this CDR3 is encoded by other sequences in the same sample as well. CDR3 region: CASRGQGDQPQHF. The CDR3 region has the DNA TGTGCCAGCCGCGGCCAGGGAGATCAGCCCCAGCATTTT. This chain uses TRBV2 with TRBJ1-5; perhaps TRBD1 as D (5 bases). This CDR3 is 13 amino acids long. The V end was cut by 8 bases, the J end by 5 bases, with 13 bases between. Per germline, CDR1 SNHLY and CDR2 FYNNEI. Drawing the rest from reference TRBV2 and TRBJ1-5, the complete variable domain is EPEVTQTPSHQVTQMGQEVILRCVPISNHLYFYWYRQILGQKVEFLVSFYNNEISEKSEIFDDQFSVERPDGSNFTLKIRSTKLEDSAMYFCASRGQGDQPQHFGDGTRLSIL.

The J gene is TRBJ2-3, the V gene TRBV29-1; 12 positions match TRBD2. The trim removed 7 bases at V and 4 bases at J, leaving 9 bases unmatched. This CDR3 has 15 residues. CDR1 is SQVTM, CDR2 ANQGSEA, per germline. As DNA, the CDR3 is TGCAGCGGAGGACTAGCGGGAAATAGCCCAGATACGCAGTATTTT. Translated, it gives CSGGLAGNSPDTQYF.

The V gene is TRBV5-1, the J gene TRBJ2-3, with a tentative D call TRBD2 (5 bases). This CDR3 is 15 amino acids long. The V gene's germline CDR1 is SGHRS and CDR2 YFSETQ. Trimming shortened V by 3 bases and J by 3 bases, and 14 bases separated the two germline ends. CDR3 bases: TGCGCCAGCAGCTGGAGGACTTCAGAAACAGATACGCAGTATTTT. Its protein is CASSWRTSETDTQYF.

This clone has a handful of counts. The chain employs TRBV18 and TRBJ2-1; 9 nucleotides line up with TRBD1. The germline gives CDR1 KGHSH, CDR2 LQKENI. The ends lost 3 bases at V and 7 bases at J; junction bases unmatched: 13. The CDR3 is made up of 17 amino acids. The CDR3 nucleotides are TGTGCCAGCTCACCCTACAGGGGGCATGGCGATTTTAATGAGCAGTTCTTC. Protein sequence: CASSPYRGHGDFNEQFF.

The V gene is TRBV6-1, the J gene TRBJ2-7, with D uncertain. Trimming took off 4 bases at V and 3 bases at J, with 7 bases between the two ends. In germline, CDR1 is MNHNS, CDR2 SASEGT. The CDR3 sequence is 12 residues long. The CDR3 reads CASSGVYYEQYF. The CDR3, as DNA: TGTGCCAGCAGTGGAGTTTACTACGAGCAGTACTTC.

This clone was observed a handful of times. This sequence joins TRBV11-2 and TRBJ2-6, with D uncertain. CDR1 SGHAT and CDR2 FQNNGV come from the germline V gene. CDR3 size: 15 residues. Trimming removed 2 bases at V and 2 bases at J, with 7 bases between. The DNA for the CDR3 is TGTGCCAGCAGCTTATATGGGGCTGGGGCCAACGTCCTGACTTTC. Amino acid sequence: CASSLYGAGANVLTF. The entire variable domain, with the rest obtained from reference TRBV11-2 and TRBJ2-6, is as follows: EAGVAQSPRYKIIEKRQSVAFWCNPISGHATLYWYQQILGQGPKLLIQFQNNGVVDDSQLPKDRFSAERLKGVDSTLKIQPAKLEDSAVYLCASSLYGAGANVLTFGAGSRLTVL.